Listed below are T cell receptor beta chains from one sample, sequenced in a study of blood T cell repertoires in COVID-19. Only in-frame clones appear in the TCRdb table, and some are missing; sequencing was by immunoSEQ multiplex PCR. The data hold roughly 99,000 clones, with 84% observed a single time. Sequencing was carried out using peripheral blood. All receptors come from a human donor in a cohort sampled during active COVID-19. The CDR3 runs from the conserved cysteine through the conserved F or W. Fields, in order: V gene, clone size, J gene, CDR3 protein. The size entry is marked missing in some rows and otherwise reads once, few, many or a size class.

TRBV5-6,.,TRBJ2-1,CASSLELAGWDNEQFF
TRBV13,.,TRBJ2-2,CASSFRRNTGELFF
TRBV9,.,TRBJ2-7,CASSVQLAGGLYEQYF
TRBV11-2,.,TRBJ2-1,CASSLYATIYNEQFF
TRBV18,.,TRBJ2-3,CASSPRDTRTDTQYF
TRBV11-2,.,TRBJ1-1,CASSLSEMDTEAFF
TRBV19,few,TRBJ2-1,CASSMLAGVGNEQFF
TRBV4-1,.,TRBJ1-1,CASSQLAGTVNTEAFF
TRBV11-2,.,TRBJ2-3,CASSLVPTDTQYF
TRBV28,few,TRBJ1-4,CASSLSQGQHEKLFF
TRBV5-1,.,TRBJ1-1,CASSLGDRDNTEAFF